This T cell receptor (beta chain) originates from a study of OX40 agonist ivuxolimab in advanced cancers. Study in general: Partial responses were achieved by three patients, one with hepatocellular carcinoma and two with cutaneous melanoma.

Per the germline V gene, CDR1 is SGHVS and CDR2 is FNYEAQ. The CDR3 totals 12 residues. V was clipped by 6 bases and J by 11 bases; unmatched bases: 5. The assay was immunoSEQ multiplex PCR, and TCRdb's table has in-frame clones only and misses some. The data contain just over 95,000 clones, roughly 89% of them singletons. With respect to this clone: Its antigen is not identified.

On cycle 4 day 1 and cycle 7 day 1, as well as at baseline, blood was sampled. Findings and limits, study-wide: CD8+ T cells were the subset that, on average, had more expanded clones than CD4+. In a subset of nonresponders, normalized T-cell clonal expansion was also low.

The receptor was isolated from an adult with an advanced solid tumor such as melanoma, head and neck, liver or kidney cancer. Sequencing used CD4+ or CD8+ T cells sorted from blood, obtained in a trial of the OX40 agonist ivuxolimab. The chain joins TRBV7-6 to TRBJ2-1; 9 nucleotides match TRBD1. CDR3 protein: CASSSGQGKQFF. CDR3 nucleotide sequence: TGTGCCAGCAGTTCGGGACAGGGAAAGCAGTTCTTC.